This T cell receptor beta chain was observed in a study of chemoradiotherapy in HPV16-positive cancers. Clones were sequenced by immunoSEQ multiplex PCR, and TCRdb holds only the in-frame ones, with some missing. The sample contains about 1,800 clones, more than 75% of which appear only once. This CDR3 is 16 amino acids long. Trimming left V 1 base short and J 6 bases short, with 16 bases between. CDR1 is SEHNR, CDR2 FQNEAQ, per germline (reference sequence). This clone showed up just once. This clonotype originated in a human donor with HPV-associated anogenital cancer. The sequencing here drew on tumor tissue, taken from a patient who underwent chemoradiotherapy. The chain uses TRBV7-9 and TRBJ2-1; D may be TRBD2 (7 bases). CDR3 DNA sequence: TGTGCCAGCAGCTTAGTGGGCGGGGAGGGGGGCAATGAGCAGTTCTTC. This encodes CASSLVGGEGGNEQFF.